This entry describes one T cell receptor (beta chain). Its antigen is currently unknown. Given a much more abundant clone one base away, this may be a read error. Using a J-beta primer mix together with a sample-barcoded 5' primer, a second PCR was run for about 6 to 12 cycles. Via MiXCR, TCRdb re-called the 5' RACE reads, giving one row per CDR3 protein. The sample contains around 870,000 distinct CDR3 sequences, about 30% of which appear only once. V shed 6 bases, J shed 7 bases, and the junction held 12 bases outside the gene matches. The CDR3 extends over 15 amino acids. Germline V gives CDR1 SGHRS, CDR2 YFSETQ. No fewer than 5 micrograms of total RNA were isolated from every sample. The data originate from a study of blood T cells in healthy people across ages. General study results and limits: A strong correlation was found between TCR beta diversity and the percentage of naive T cells. The study found more naive CD4+ cells and higher diversity in long-lived than aged donors.

The clonotype originates from an elderly woman in good health. V usage is TRBV5-1 and J usage is TRBJ2-7; 11 bases align to TRBD1. Sequenced input: blood. CDR3 residues: CASKGQGVRYNEQYF. The CDR3 nucleotides read TGCGCCAGCAAGGGACAGGGGGTGAGGTACAATGAGCAGTACTTC.